These T cell receptor beta chains were read from a single sample in a study of early T cells in non-severe SARS-CoV-2 infection. TCRdb called the 5' RACE reads again in MiXCR, with one record for every CDR3 protein. This sample has around 30,000 distinct CDR3 sequences, with about 4% found just once. The sample taken for sequencing was whole blood. The receptors were sampled from an adult who was a healthcare worker with PCR-confirmed SARS-CoV-2 infection or an uninfected control (not recorded which). The CDR3 runs from the conserved cysteine through the conserved F or W. A D gene is named only where the DNA matches it firmly. The size of a clone is reported for some rows only, either as once, few or many, or as a class for expanded clones.

d_call | j_call | clone_size | cdr3_length | v_call | cdr3_nt | cdr3_aa
. | TRBJ2-1 | many | 14 | TRBV2 | TGTGCCTGGCCTCGTCGGGGGGCGTACAATGAGCAGTTCTTC | CAWPRRGAYNEQFF
. | TRBJ1-6 | many | 16 | TRBV4-1 | TGCGCCAGCAGCCAAGACCCGGGGGGACCACAATCACCCCTCCACTTT | CASSQDPGGPQSPLHF
TRBD1 | TRBJ2-5 | . | 12 | TRBV28 | TGTGCGACAGGGGGCGCGGGGGAGACCCAGTACTTC | CATGGAGETQYF
. | TRBJ1-3 | many | 15 | TRBV7-2 | TGTGCCAGCAGCTTACAAGGGTATTCTGGAAACACCATATATTTT | CASSLQGYSGNTIYF
TRBD1 | TRBJ2-5 | few | 16 | TRBV27 | TGTGCCAGCAGTTTCGGCAGGGGGCGTGTTGAAAAGACCCAGTACTTC | CASSFGRGRVEKTQYF
TRBD1 | TRBJ2-7 | . | 15 | TRBV20-1 | TGCAGTGCTTCCTCCGCGGACAGGGCCTTCGACGAGCAGTACTTC | CSASSADRAFDEQYF
. | TRBJ2-6 | many | 18 | TRBV7-9 | TGTGCCAGCAGGACCGGGACGGACGGCCTCTCTGGGGCCAACGTCCTGACTTTC | CASRTGTDGLSGANVLTF
. | TRBJ1-4 | many | 12 | TRBV20-1 | TGCAGTGCTAGAGTTGGTGACTACAAACTGTTTTTT | CSARVGDYKLFF
TRBD1 | TRBJ2-1 | many | 16 | TRBV20-1 | TGCAGTGCTAGAGTCCTACCGGGACAGTTCTACAATGAGCAGTTCTTC | CSARVLPGQFYNEQFF
. | TRBJ1-5 | many | 14 | TRBV2 | TGTGCCAGCAGTGAGAGGCAGGGCAATCAGCCCCAGCATTTT | CASSERQGNQPQHF
. | TRBJ2-1 | many | 18 | TRBV7-9 | TGTGCCAGCAGCTTAGCGTGGGCTAGCCCCTCTGGGAACAATGAGCAGTTCTTC | CASSLAWASPSGNNEQFF
. | TRBJ2-1 | many | 12 | TRBV11-2 | TGTGCCAGCAGCTTAGAGGGGAGTGAGCAGTTCTTC | CASSLEGSEQFF
. | TRBJ2-6 | many | 15 | TRBV19 | TGTGCCAGTAGTCCACCCGGCTCTGGGGCCAACGTCCTGACTTTC | CASSPPGSGANVLTF
. | TRBJ2-7 | many | 18 | TRBV3-1 | TGTGCCAGCAGCCAAAAGGTACGGGCTCAATCGGTCTCCTACGAGCAGTACTTC | CASSQKVRAQSVSYEQYF
. | TRBJ1-3 | . | 14 | TRBV9 | TGTGCCAGCAGCCTTACAGTTGCCGGAAACACCATATATTTT | CASSLTVAGNTIYF
. | TRBJ2-1 | many | 15 | TRBV5-1 | TGCGCCAGCAGAGGGTTGGGAAGCTCCTACAATGAGCAGTTCTTC | CASRGLGSSYNEQFF
TRBD2 | TRBJ2-1 | few | 15 | TRBV29-1 | TGCAGCGTCCGAGGACTAGCGGGAGGATACGGTGAGCAGTTCTTC | CSVRGLAGGYGEQFF
. | TRBJ2-2 | many | 17 | TRBV9 | TGTGCCAGCAGCGTAGAGGATCGGGGCACATACACCGGGGAGCTGTTTTTT | CASSVEDRGTYTGELFF
TRBD1 | TRBJ1-1 | many | 14 | TRBV6-6 | TGTGCCAGCAGGAAGACAGGGTATCCCACTGAAGTTTTCTTT | CASRKTGYPTEVFF
. | TRBJ2-3 | many | 16 | TRBV12-3/TRBV12-4 | TGTGCCAGCAGTTGGAGCGGAGGGACTAGCACAGATACGCAGTATTTT | CASSWSGGTSTDTQYF
. | TRBJ2-1 | . | 13 | TRBV3-1 | TGTGCCAGCAGCCAAAACCGTCACAATGAGCAGTTCTTC | CASSQNRHNEQFF
TRBD2 | TRBJ2-1 | few | 18 | TRBV7-9 | TGTGCCAGCAGCCCGCCTCCGGGACTAGCGGAGTTTTACAATGAGCAGTTCTTC | CASSPPPGLAEFYNEQFF
TRBD1 | TRBJ2-2 | . | 17 | TRBV4-1 | TGCGCCAGCAGCCAAGATGGGGGACAGTCGGACACCGGGGAGCTGTTTTTT | CASSQDGGQSDTGELFF
. | TRBJ2-5 | few | 12 | TRBV20-1 | TGCAGTGCTGGAGACAGGACGGAGACCCAGTACTTC | CSAGDRTETQYF
. | TRBJ2-3 | many | 15 | TRBV18 | TGTGCCAGCTCCTGGACGGACTCCAAGACAGATACGCAGTATTTT | CASSWTDSKTDTQYF
TRBD1 | TRBJ2-7 | many | 13 | TRBV29-1 | TGCAGCGGGGTGGACAGGGCCGGCCACGAGCAGTACTTC | CSGVDRAGHEQYF
TRBD2 | TRBJ2-1 | many | 14 | TRBV24-1 | TGTGCCACCGGCACGGGACTAGCCGGCAATGAGCAGTTCTTC | CATGTGLAGNEQFF
. | TRBJ1-6 | few | 13 | TRBV19 | TGTGCCAGTAGTATCACAGCTAATTCACCCCTCCACTTT | CASSITANSPLHF
TRBD2 | TRBJ2-2 | . | 15 | TRBV5-1 | TGCGCCAGCAACCCCCATCAAGCGGGGACCGGGGAGCTGTTTTTT | CASNPHQAGTGELFF
TRBD1 | TRBJ1-1 | many | 14 | TRBV7-9 | TGTGCCAGCAGCCCGCCACCTGGACAGGTGGAAGCTTTCTTT | CASSPPPGQVEAFF
. | TRBJ2-5 | many | 15 | TRBV28 | TGCGCCAGCAGTTCCCGGACAGTTACGGGGGAGACCCAGTACTTC | CASSSRTVTGETQYF
TRBD2 | TRBJ2-3 | few | 13 | TRBV27 | TGTGCCAGCAGGGGGAGCGGGAGTTATACGCAGTATTTT | CASRGSGSYTQYF
TRBD2 | TRBJ2-7 | many | 17 | TRBV24-1 | TGTGCCACCAGTCTCGGGACTAGCGGGCCCAGGGGCAACGAGCAGTACTTC | CATSLGTSGPRGNEQYF
. | TRBJ2-3 | . | 15 | TRBV29-1 | TGCAGCGTTGACAGGGGAAGAGGGACAACAGATACGCAGTATTTT | CSVDRGRGTTDTQYF
. | TRBJ1-1 | medium-sized | 12 | TRBV29-1 | TGCAGCGTTTTAGGGGGTGGGACTGAAGCTTTCTTT | CSVLGGGTEAFF
TRBD2 | TRBJ2-1 | few | 13 | TRBV20-1 | TGCAGTGCTAGAAACGCCCGGACTAGCTCGTCTTTCTTC | CSARNARTSSSFF
. | TRBJ2-1 | many | 14 | TRBV18 | TGTGCCAGCTCACCACCGGAGTGGGGTAATGAGCAGTTCTTC | CASSPPEWGNEQFF
. | TRBJ1-5 | medium-sized | 17 | TRBV28 | TGTGCCAGCAGTTCTCTGGACAGCTCATATAGCAATCAGCCCCAGCATTTT | CASSSLDSSYSNQPQHF
. | TRBJ1-5 | many | 15 | TRBV9 | TGTGCCAGCAGCGTGAGCGGTAGTTTAAATCAGCCCCAGCATTTT | CASSVSGSLNQPQHF
. | TRBJ2-3 | many | 15 | TRBV4-2 | TGTGCCAGCAGCCAGAGTTTAGGGGGCACAGATACGCAGTATTTT | CASSQSLGGTDTQYF
. | TRBJ2-7 | . | 13 | TRBV2 | TGTGCCAGCACGGGCGGGATGTCCTACGAGCAGTACTTC | CASTGGMSYEQYF
TRBD2 | TRBJ2-1 | few | 21 | TRBV24-1 | TGTGCCACCAGTGACCCGAACGTCCGGCTAGCGGGAGGAATTTCCTACAATGAGCAGTTCTTC | CATSDPNVRLAGGISYNEQFF
TRBD2 | TRBJ2-7 | many | 14 | TRBV5-1 | TGCGCCAGCAGCTTTGGACTAGCGGGATTTATGCAGTACTTC | CASSFGLAGFMQYF
TRBD1 | TRBJ2-2 | medium-sized | 15 | TRBV15 | TGTGCCACCAGCGGGGGGACAGGGGACACCGGGGAGCTGTTTTTT | CATSGGTGDTGELFF
TRBD2 | TRBJ2-3 | many | 17 | TRBV7-3 | TGTGCCAGCAGCTTAGGGCCTAGCGGGAGGGGCTCAGATACGCAGTATTTT | CASSLGPSGRGSDTQYF
TRBD2 | TRBJ2-1 | many | 14 | TRBV7-2 | TGTGCCAGCAGCTTGGGACTAGCGAGCAATGAGCAGTTCTTC | CASSLGLASNEQFF
. | TRBJ2-6 | . | 14 | TRBV28 | TGTGCCAGCAGTTCCGGGCCTGGGGCCAACGTCCTGACTTTC | CASSSGPGANVLTF
. | TRBJ2-5 | many | 14 | TRBV7-2 | TGTGCCAGCAGTTCCCGACTGCCACAAGAGACCCAGTACTTC | CASSSRLPQETQYF
. | TRBJ1-5 | many | 13 | TRBV30 | TGTGCCTGGAGTGCAGGAAGCAATCAGCCCCAGCATTTT | CAWSAGSNQPQHF
. | TRBJ1-2 | many | 14 | TRBV28 | TGTGCCAGCCGTGGCAGTCTGGCTAACTATGGCTACACCTTC | CASRGSLANYGYTF
. | TRBJ1-2 | few | 12 | TRBV19 | TGTGCCAGCGCTTTTTCCGGGGGTGGCTACACCTTC | CASAFSGGGYTF
. | TRBJ2-7 | few | 13 | TRBV5-1 | TGCGCCAGCAGCCCATCCTTGACGGGGGAGCAGTACTTC | CASSPSLTGEQYF
. | TRBJ1-5 | many | 13 | TRBV29-1 | TGCAGCGTTGTGGGGGATTACAATCAGCCCCAGCATTTT | CSVVGDYNQPQHF
. | TRBJ2-7 | many | 12 | TRBV30 | TGTGCCTGGAGTATCCGGGCCGACGAGCAGTACTTC | CAWSIRADEQYF
. | TRBJ1-5 | many | 14 | TRBV5-1 | TGCGCCAGCAGCCCGGGGGGTAGCAATCAGCCCCAGCATTTT | CASSPGGSNQPQHF
TRBD1 | TRBJ1-2 | medium-sized | 14 | TRBV7-9 | TGTGCCAGCAGCTTATGGACAGGGCGACATGGCTACACCTTC | CASSLWTGRHGYTF
. | TRBJ2-1 | many | 15 | TRBV5-4 | TGTGCCAGCAGCTTGAAGAGGGCCAACTACAATGAGCAGTTCTTC | CASSLKRANYNEQFF
TRBD2 | TRBJ2-3 | many | 17 | TRBV7-6 | TGTGCCAGCAGCTTAGACGGGACTAGCAGCGGCACAGATACGCAGTATTTT | CASSLDGTSSGTDTQYF
. | TRBJ2-1 | few | 18 | TRBV29-1 | TGCAGCGTTGAAGGGGGCCCGGCCAGCAAGCACTCCCTCAATGAGCAGTTCTTC | CSVEGGPASKHSLNEQFF
TRBD1 | TRBJ2-5 | . | 15 | TRBV6-6 | TGTGCCAGCAGTTACCTCATGACAGGGGACGAGACCCAGTACTTC | CASSYLMTGDETQYF